The 18 T cell receptor beta chains below were found in one sample sequenced in a study of T-cell reconstitution after alpha-beta-depleted transplantation in children. This sample's TCRbeta library carried unique molecular identifier barcodes. TCRdb used MiXCR to reprocess the PCR reads, holding one entry per CDR3 protein. The data hold over 550,000 distinct CDR3 sequences, with more than 9% observed a single time. Material: PBMCs from the stem cell graft donor, obtained from the stem cell graft. The receptors were gathered from a human donor who donated a stem cell graft to a child with acute myeloid leukemia.

The chain recombines TRBV20-1 with TRBJ2-5; unclear D gene. From germline, CDR1 is DFQATT and CDR2 SNEGSKA (reference sequence). Trimming took off 6 bases at V and 5 bases at J, with 10 bases between the two ends. CDR3 length: 11 residues. This CDR3 reads CSAMKGETQYF. CDR3 in DNA: TGCAGTGCGATGAAAGGGGAGACCCAGTACTTC.

Concerning this clonotype: This may be a read error, as it is one base from a much larger clone. V gene TRBV29-1 combines with J gene TRBJ1-4; D is uncertain. Trimming took off 8 bases at V and 6 bases at J, with 13 bases between the two ends. This CDR3 comprises 12 residues. Germline loops: CDR1 SQVTM, CDR2 ANQGSEA. The CDR3 loop reads CSFGSGYEKLFF. CDR3 nucleotide sequence: TGCAGCTTTGGCTCTGGATATGAAAAACTGTTTTTT.

This clonotype has only a few counts. This chain connects TRBV29-1 to TRBJ1-1, with 7 bases lining up with TRBD1. The length of the CDR3 is 14 residues. Germline CDR1 reads SQVTM; CDR2 reads ANQGSEA. V was clipped by 6 bases and J by 3 bases; unmatched bases: 10. The CDR3 DNA is TGCAGCGTCTCTAAGGGGACAGCAGACACTGAAGCTTTCTTT. Its translation is CSVSKGTADTEAFF.

In this sample, this clonotype turned up many times. V and J are TRBV20-1 and TRBJ1-1, with D perhaps matching TRBD1 (6 bases). This CDR3 region has 15 residues. Trimming removed 1 base from V and 4 bases from J, with 16 bases in between. Germline V lookup: CDR1 DFQATT, CDR2 SNEGSKA (reference sequence). CDR3 sequence reads: CSARGGRGRGTEAFF. CDR3 nucleotide sequence: TGCAGTGCTAGAGGGGGCAGGGGTAGGGGCACTGAAGCTTTCTTT.

This clonotype was detected many times. The chain combines TRBV20-1 with TRBJ1-3; D unresolved. The germline V gene has CDR1 DFQATT and CDR2 SNEGSKA (reference sequence). The CDR3 consists of 13 residues. V shed 6 bases and J shed 0 bases, with 9 bases lying between them. CDR3 sequence: CSASDGSGNTIYF. The CDR3 nucleotides read TGCAGTGCCTCGGATGGCTCTGGAAACACCATATATTTT.

This chain links TRBV20-1 with TRBJ2-1; TRBD2 aligns across 8 bases. This CDR3 comprises 14 residues. From germline, CDR1 is DFQATT and CDR2 SNEGSKA (reference sequence). V dropped 6 bases and J dropped 6; count of bases not matched to a gene: 10. The CDR3 DNA follows: TGCAGTGCCCCCAAAGCGGGAGCAGGCAATGAGCAGTTCTTC. This codes for CSAPKAGAGNEQFF.

A few counts support this clonotype. The chain's CDR3 is CASSLWDRNGQETQYF. CDR3 DNA sequence: TGTGCCAGCAGTTTATGGGACCGGAATGGTCAAGAGACCCAGTACTTC. The chain is built from TRBV28 and TRBJ2-5; D ambiguous. The ends were cut back, 0 bases at V and 2 bases at J, with 13 bases in the middle. CDR3 length: 16 amino acids. Per germline, CDR1 MDHEN and CDR2 SYDVKM.

This clonotype showed up just a few times. The chain links TRBV11-1 to TRBJ2-1, with 9 nucleotides matching TRBD2. The CDR3 consists of 19 residues. Germline values: CDR1 SGHAT, CDR2 FQDESV (reference sequence). V lost 5 bases, J lost 0 bases, and 14 bases stayed unmatched. The CDR3 coding sequence is TGTGCCAGCAGCCCCGGGAAGGCTAGCGGGACTAGCTCCTACAATGAGCAGTTCTTC. It codes for CASSPGKASGTSSYNEQFF.

The genes are TRBV10-3 and TRBJ1-2; D remains ambiguous. V was pared by 2 bases and J by 0 bases, with 16 bases between. This CDR3 has 17 residues. Germline V CDR1 and CDR2: ENHRY, SYGVKD. DNA of the CDR3: TGTGCCATCAGTGAGCCAGACCGACCCTCCACTAACTATGGCTACACCTTC. Protein sequence: CAISEPDRPSTNYGYTF.

This clonotype turned up a few times. The V gene is TRBV27, the J gene TRBJ2-2, with TRBD1 matching 7 bases. This CDR3 region has 16 residues. Trimming removed 4 bases from V and 4 bases from J; junction bases left unmatched: 9. Germline V lookup: CDR1 MNHEY, CDR2 SMNVEV (reference sequence). The chain's CDR3 is CASSSSTGVATGELFF. In DNA, the CDR3 is TGTGCCAGCAGTTCATCTACAGGGGTGGCCACCGGGGAGCTGTTTTTT.

This clonotype has a handful of counts. One junction end disagrees with the germline gene, perhaps due to a read error. The chain combines TRBV30 with TRBJ2-1; 8 nucleotides align to TRBD2. Germline lookup yields CDR1 GTSNPN and CDR2 SVGIG (reference sequence). The CDR3 loop spans 11 amino acids. CDR3 sequence (DNA): TGTGCCTGGAGTGCTGGGACTAGGAAGGTCTTC. Protein sequence: CAWSAGTRKVF.

This clonotype came up a few times. The chain has TRBV5-1 and TRBJ2-1, with D perhaps matching TRBD2 (6 bases). Trimming took off 8 bases at V and 8 bases at J, with 11 bases between the two ends. Germline V CDR1 and CDR2: SGHRS, YFSETQ. The CDR3 extends over 11 amino acids. The CDR3 nucleotides read TGCGCCAGTGTCGGGGAGGATGAGCAGTTCTTC. It yields the protein CASVGEDEQFF.

This clonotype was observed a handful of times. The genes are TRBV7-9 and TRBJ1-1; no reliable D call. The CDR3 sequence is 13 residues long. V lost 0 bases and J lost 5, with 7 bases in between. CDR1 is SEHNR and CDR2 is FQNEAQ in the germline V gene (reference sequence). The CDR3 loop reads CASSLAMETEAFF. The CDR3, as DNA: TGTGCCAGCAGCTTAGCAATGGAGACTGAAGCTTTCTTT. Full variable domain (missing parts from reference TRBV7-9 and TRBJ1-1): DTGVSQNPRHKITKRGQNVTFRCDPISEHNRLYWYRQTLGQGPEFLTYFQNEAQLEKSRLLSDRFSAERPKGSFSTLEIQRTEQGDSAMYLCASSLAMETEAFFGQGTRLTVV.

This clonotype was detected many times. This chain connects TRBV10-3 to TRBJ1-3; D uncertain. Germline CDR1 is ENHRY and CDR2 is SYGVKD. This CDR3 has 13 residues. V lost 10 bases and J lost 1, with 11 bases in between. For the CDR3, the DNA is TGTGCCACCCAATTGAGTTCTGGAAACACCATATATTTT. Its protein product is CATQLSSGNTIYF.

This clonotype was detected a few times. The chain combines TRBV11-2 with TRBJ2-3; D is possibly TRBD2 (5 bases). The germline V gene has CDR1 SGHAT and CDR2 FQNNGV. V lost 0 bases, J lost 4 bases, and 17 bases lay in between. The CDR3 totals 17 residues. The CDR3 DNA follows: TGTGCCAGCAGCTTAGACGGGAAGACGTCTACCGCAGATACGCAGTATTTT. It translates to CASSLDGKTSTADTQYF.

This clonotype was found many times. The chain carries TRBV20-1 and TRBJ2-1; a weak D match, TRBD1 (6 bases). The CDR3 covers 15 residues. CDR1 and CDR2 from the germline V gene are DFQATT and SNEGSKA (reference sequence). V was clipped by 6 bases and J by 2 bases, with 17 bases between them. CDR3 nucleotide sequence: TGCAGTGCCCCTAACAGGGCTACGGCCTACAATGAGCAGTTCTTC. Translating it yields CSAPNRATAYNEQFF.

This clonotype was seen a few times. The rearrangement links TRBV3-1 to TRBJ2-1; 9 nucleotides agree with TRBD2. The germline gives CDR1 LGHDT, CDR2 YNNKEL (reference sequence). The V gene end was trimmed by 2 bases and the J gene end by 9 bases; junction bases not matched to a gene: 11. CDR3 length equals 16 residues. This chain's CDR3 is CASSQMASGKFGEQFF. As DNA, the CDR3 is TGTGCCAGCAGCCAAATGGCTAGCGGGAAGTTCGGTGAGCAGTTCTTC.

This rearrangement joins TRBV21-1 to TRBJ2-3; the D call of TRBD2 is as the table states it, not checked on the DNA. TRBV21-1 represents a pseudogene. The CDR3 has 20 residues. CDR3 sequence: CASSKVAAGGHGGSTDTQYF. The CDR3 DNA reads as TGTGCCAGCAGCAAAGTGGCAGCGGGAGGACATGGGGGGAGCACAGATACGCAGTATTTT.